This T cell receptor (beta chain) was retrieved from a study of T cells in tuberculosis. Data came from immunoSEQ multiplex PCR; TCRdb stores just in-frame clones and leaves some out. The data hold approximately 28,000 clones, with more than 85% observed a single time. V shed 0 bases and J shed 7 bases, with 15 bases lying between them. Germline V gene data show CDR1 as LNHDA and CDR2 as SQIVND (reference sequence). The CDR3 length is 15 residues. The clonotype comes from a donor aged 10 to 29 with latent tuberculosis or without tuberculosis infection. The chain uses TRBV19 and TRBJ1-2; D is uncertain. The sequenced material came from PBMCs. The CDR3 sequence: CASSIDVRSLGGYTF. The CDR3 nucleotides are TGTGCCAGTAGTATAGATGTGAGATCCCTAGGTGGCTACACCTTC.